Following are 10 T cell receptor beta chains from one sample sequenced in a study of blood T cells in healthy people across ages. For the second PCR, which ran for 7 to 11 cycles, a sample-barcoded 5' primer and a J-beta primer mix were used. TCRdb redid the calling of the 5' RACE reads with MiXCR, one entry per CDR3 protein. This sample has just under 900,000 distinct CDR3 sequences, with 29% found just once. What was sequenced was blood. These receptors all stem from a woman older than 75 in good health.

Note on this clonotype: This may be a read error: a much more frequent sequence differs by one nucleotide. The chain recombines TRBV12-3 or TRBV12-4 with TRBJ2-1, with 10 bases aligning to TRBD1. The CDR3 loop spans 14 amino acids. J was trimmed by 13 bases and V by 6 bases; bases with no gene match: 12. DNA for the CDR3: TGTGCCAGCAGCCTGGGACAGGGGCCCGAGACCCAGTTCTTC. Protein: CASSLGQGPETQFF.

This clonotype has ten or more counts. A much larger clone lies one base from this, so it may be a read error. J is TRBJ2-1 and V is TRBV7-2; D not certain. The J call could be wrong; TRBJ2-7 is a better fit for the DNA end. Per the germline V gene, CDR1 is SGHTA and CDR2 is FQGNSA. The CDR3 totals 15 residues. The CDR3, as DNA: TGTGCCAGCAGCTTGCTTGGGCGGCCCTACAATGAGCAGTACTTC. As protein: CASSLLGRPYNEQYF.

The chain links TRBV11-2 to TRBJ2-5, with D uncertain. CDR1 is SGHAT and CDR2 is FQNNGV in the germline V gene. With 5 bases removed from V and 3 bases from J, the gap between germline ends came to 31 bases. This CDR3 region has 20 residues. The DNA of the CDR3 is TGTGCCAGCAGCCCACGAGGTGGGCAGCTGGAAGGGTATCCAAAAGAGACCCAGTACTTC. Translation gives CASSPRGGQLEGYPKETQYF.

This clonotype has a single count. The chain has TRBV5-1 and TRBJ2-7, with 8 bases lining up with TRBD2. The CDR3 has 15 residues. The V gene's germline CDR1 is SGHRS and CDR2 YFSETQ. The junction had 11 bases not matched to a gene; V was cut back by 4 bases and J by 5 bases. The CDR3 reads CASSDTGTSNHEQYF. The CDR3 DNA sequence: TGCGCCAGCAGCGACACCGGGACTAGTAACCACGAGCAGTACTTC.

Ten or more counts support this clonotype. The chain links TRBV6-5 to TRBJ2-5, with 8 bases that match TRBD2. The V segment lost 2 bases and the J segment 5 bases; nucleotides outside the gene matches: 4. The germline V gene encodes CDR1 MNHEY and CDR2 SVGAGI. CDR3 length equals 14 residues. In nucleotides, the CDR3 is TGTGCCAGCAGTTACGGGACTAGGTGGGAGACCCAGTACTTC. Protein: CASSYGTRWETQYF.

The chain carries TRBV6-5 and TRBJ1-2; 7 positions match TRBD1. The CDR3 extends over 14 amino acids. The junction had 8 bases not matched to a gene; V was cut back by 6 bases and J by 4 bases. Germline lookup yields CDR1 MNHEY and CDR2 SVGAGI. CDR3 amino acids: CASRTPGGPYGYTF. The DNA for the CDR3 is TGTGCCAGCAGAACCCCAGGGGGGCCCTATGGCTACACCTTC.

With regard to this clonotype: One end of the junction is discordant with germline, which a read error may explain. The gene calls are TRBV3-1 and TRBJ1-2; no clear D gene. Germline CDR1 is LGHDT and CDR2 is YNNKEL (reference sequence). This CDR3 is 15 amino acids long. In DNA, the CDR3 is TGTGTCAGCAGCCAATCAGACGCCCCCCTATATGGCTACACCTTC. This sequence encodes CVSSQSDAPLYGYTF.

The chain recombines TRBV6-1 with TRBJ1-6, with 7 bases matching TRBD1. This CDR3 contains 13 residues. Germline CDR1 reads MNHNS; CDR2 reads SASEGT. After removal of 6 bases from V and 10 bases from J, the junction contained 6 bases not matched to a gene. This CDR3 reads CASSRGKESPLHF. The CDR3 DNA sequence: TGTGCCAGCAGCAGGGGGAAGGAATCACCCCTCCACTTT.

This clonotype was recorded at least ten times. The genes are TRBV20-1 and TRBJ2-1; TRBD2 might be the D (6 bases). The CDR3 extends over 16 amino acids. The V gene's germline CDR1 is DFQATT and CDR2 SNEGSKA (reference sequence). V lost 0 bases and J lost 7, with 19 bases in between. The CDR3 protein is CSAREDARLVGNEQFF. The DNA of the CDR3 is TGCAGTGCTAGAGAGGATGCCAGACTAGTGGGGAATGAGCAGTTCTTC.

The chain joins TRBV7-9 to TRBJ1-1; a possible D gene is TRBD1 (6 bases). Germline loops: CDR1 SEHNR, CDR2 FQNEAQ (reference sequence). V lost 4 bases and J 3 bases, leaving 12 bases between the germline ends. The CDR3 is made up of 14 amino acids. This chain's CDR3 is CASSSQGGYTEAFF. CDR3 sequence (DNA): TGTGCCAGCAGCTCACAGGGAGGGTACACTGAAGCTTTCTTT. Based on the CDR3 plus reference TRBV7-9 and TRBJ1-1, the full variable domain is DTGVSQNPRHKITKRGQNVTFRCDPISEHNRLYWYRQTLGQGPEFLTYFQNEAQLEKSRLLSDRFSAERPKGSFSTLEIQRTEQGDSAMYLCASSSQGGYTEAFFGQGTRLTVV.